One sample yielded the 8 T cell receptor beta chains listed below, sequenced in a study of shared clonotypes between healthy human individuals. The data were produced by immunoSEQ multiplex PCR, yet TCRdb's version contains in-frame clones alone and is incomplete. Found here are about 1.9 million clones, around 93% of them singletons; the top ten hold approximately 1.6%. Naive CD8 cells lacked CD45RO, underwent positive selection for CCR7 and left out terminally differentiated effector memory CD45RA+ cells. The sequencing input was naive CD8+ T cells from PBMCs. These receptors all stem from a man aged 18 to 30 in good health. Some clones in this sample may be carry-over from other donors' samples.

A note on this clone: This CDR3 is also generated by other DNA sequences in the sample. The chain joins TRBV28 to TRBJ2-7; maybe TRBD2 (5 bases). Per the germline V gene, CDR1 is MDHEN and CDR2 is SYDVKM. The CDR3 totals 14 residues. The ends were cut back, 3 bases at V and 0 bases at J, with 9 bases in the middle. The CDR3 nucleotides are TGTGCCAGCAGTTTTCCGGGGAGCTCCTACGAGCAGTACTTC. It specifies CASSFPGSSYEQYF.

This clone was counted a few times. Other DNA sequences in the same sample also yield this CDR3. The V call is TRBV4-1, the J call TRBJ1-5; 7 bases are a match to TRBD1. J gave up 4 bases and V 1 base, and 1 base lay outside the gene matches. Germline values: CDR1 MGHRA, CDR2 YSYEKL. The CDR3 runs 14 residues. The CDR3 DNA follows: TGCGCCAGCAGCCAAGGACAGGGAAATCAGCCCCAGCATTTT. Its protein product is CASSQGQGNQPQHF.

This clone was seen just once. The chain uses TRBV4-1 and TRBJ2-1, with D maybe TRBD2 (5 bases). CDR3 length: 18 residues. CDR1 is MGHRA, CDR2 YSYEKL, per germline. V lost 0 bases and J lost 6, with 21 bases in between. The CDR3 loop reads CASSQDRLPGLAGNEQFF. As DNA, the CDR3 is TGCGCCAGCAGCCAAGATAGGTTACCCGGCCTAGCAGGCAATGAGCAGTTCTTC.

The V gene is TRBV7-6, the J gene TRBJ2-1; 9 bases fit TRBD2. The CDR3 runs to 18 residues. V lost 3 bases to trimming and J lost 3 bases; unmatched junction nucleotides: 12. Germline V gives CDR1 SGHVS, CDR2 FNYEAQ. The CDR3 here is CASSFKSSGTRNYNEQFF. The CDR3 DNA follows: TGTGCCAGCAGCTTCAAGTCTAGCGGGACAAGGAACTACAATGAGCAGTTCTTC. Variable domain in full (rest from reference TRBV7-6 and TRBJ2-1): GAGVSQSPRYKVTKRGQDVALRCDPISGHVSLYWYRQALGQGPEFLTYFNYEAQQDKSGLPNDRFSAERPEGSISTLTIQRTEQRDSAMYRCASSFKSSGTRNYNEQFFGPGTRLTVL.

A remark on this clone: Distinct nucleotide sequences in the sample also encode this CDR3. The rearrangement uses TRBV15 and TRBJ1-2, with TRBD1 matching over 7 bases. This CDR3 contains 16 residues. Germline CDR1 LNHNV, CDR2 YYDKDF (reference sequence). Losses at the gene ends were 0 bases for V and 0 bases for J; bases not matched to a gene: 4. The DNA of the CDR3 is TGTGCCACCAGCAGAGATCGCCAGGGGGCTAACTATGGCTACACCTTC. It is translated as CATSRDRQGANYGYTF.

J is TRBJ2-7 and V is TRBV7-9; D tentatively fits TRBD1 or TRBD2 (6 bases each). CDR1 is SEHNR and CDR2 is FQNEAQ in the germline V gene (reference sequence). V was clipped by 6 bases and J by 0 bases, with 18 bases between them. CDR3 length equals 16 residues. DNA for the CDR3: TGTGCCAGCAGTTCCTATAGGGGGGAGGACTCCTACGAGCAGTACTTC. Protein: CASSSYRGEDSYEQYF.

The rearrangement links TRBV27 to TRBJ1-2; weak D call: TRBD1 (5 bases). The ends were cut back, 2 bases at V and 2 bases at J, with 12 bases in the middle. Germline V gives CDR1 MNHEY, CDR2 SMNVEV (reference sequence). This CDR3 has 15 residues. The CDR3 loop reads CASSLDAGLNYGYTF. Written as DNA, the CDR3 is TGTGCCAGCAGTTTAGATGCAGGGCTGAACTATGGCTACACCTTC.

V and J are TRBV4-3 and TRBJ2-7; D gene unclear. The CDR3 is 14 residues long. V lost 0 bases and J lost 4, with 10 bases in between. The V gene's germline CDR1 is LGHNA and CDR2 YSLEER. The CDR3 region has the DNA TGCGCCAGCAGCCAAGAAAAGATTGGGTACGAGCAGTACTTC. This codes for CASSQEKIGYEQYF.